What follows describes a single T cell receptor beta chain. Its antigen is currently unknown. After removal of 0 bases from V and 2 bases from J, the junction contained 10 bases not matched to a gene. The CDR3 has 18 residues. Germline CDR1 MNHEY, CDR2 SMNVEV (reference sequence). Sequencing used immunoSEQ multiplex PCR; TCRdb keeps in-frame clones, though not all of them. The profile shows approximately 110,000 clones, about nine tenths of them singletons. This sample stems from a study of T cell responses to AZD1222 COVID-19 vaccine. Overall study: Second-dose recipients at about 4 or about 12 weeks were treated as one pooled group. The study's findings and limits: Reportedly, close to half of spike-specific TCRs are directed against unmutated variant regions.

The sequence derives from an adult in good health. The sample was peripheral blood, taken on day 0 of AZD1222 vaccination. The chain has TRBV27 and TRBJ2-3, with 8 bases that match TRBD2. The CDR3 DNA reads TGTGCCAGCAGTTTATCCGGGAGGGGGAGCGGGACCACAGATACGCAGTATTTT. Amino acid sequence: CASSLSGRGSGTTDTQYF.